The present TCR beta chain was sequenced within a study of control samples from healthy donors and cancer patients. This clone has more than one count but fewer than ten. CDR1 and CDR2 from the germline V gene are DFQATT and SNEGSKA (reference sequence). V lost 3 bases, J lost 4 bases, and 7 bases stayed unmatched. The CDR3 has 15 amino acids. The method was immunoSEQ multiplex PCR; TCRdb's version includes in-frame clones alone and lacks a portion of them. This sample yields some 120,000 clones, of which 75% to 90% are seen a single time; approximately 1.1% belongs to the top ten. Sequenced input: PBMCs. The TCR was taken from a woman between 45 and 60 years old with colorectal cancer. V is TRBV20-1 and J is TRBJ2-1; TRBD2 matches at 9 bases. The CDR3 reads CSASVAGGVYNEQFF. CDR3 coding DNA: TGCAGTGCTAGTGTTGCGGGAGGGGTTTACAATGAGCAGTTCTTC.